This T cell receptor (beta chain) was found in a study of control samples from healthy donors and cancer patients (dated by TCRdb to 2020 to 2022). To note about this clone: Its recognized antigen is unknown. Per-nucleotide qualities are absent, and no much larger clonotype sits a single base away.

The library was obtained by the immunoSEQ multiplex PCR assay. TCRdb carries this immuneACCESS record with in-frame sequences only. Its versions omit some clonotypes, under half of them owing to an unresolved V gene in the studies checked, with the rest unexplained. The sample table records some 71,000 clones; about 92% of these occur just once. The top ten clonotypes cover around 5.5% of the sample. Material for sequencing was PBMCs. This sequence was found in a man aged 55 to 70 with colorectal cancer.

The CDR3 loop reads CASSPSDRGQPTEQFF. The DNA is TGTGCCAGCTCACCTAGCGACAGGGGTCAACCCACAGAGCAGTTCTTC. This chain joins TRBV18 to TRBJ2-1; 8 junctional bases match TRBD1. The junction shows trimming of 3 bases on V and 10 bases on J, and the gene matches do not reach 14 bases of it. From a lookup of the germline V gene, CDR1 and CDR2 are KGHSH and LQKENI. Taken from cysteine to phenylalanine, the CDR3 has 16 residues. Only the CDR3 region is kept as DNA, spanning 48 bases read in frame from base 1.